These T cell receptor beta chains were read from a single sample in a study of vaccination and CD4 T cells after COVID-19. No antigens are known for them. TCRdb re-called the PCR reads with MiXCR, one entry per CDR3 protein. This sample has about 20,000 distinct CDR3 sequences, with around 50% found just once. Sequencing input: CD4+ T cells from blood, cultured in vitro. The receptors stem from a human donor who had recovered from COVID-19. The CDR3 runs from the conserved cysteine through the conserved F or W. The D gene is left open where the match is weak. Only part of the rows carry a size: once, few, many, or a class if the clone is expanded.

d_gene,abundance,v_gene,j_gene,CDR3aa,CDR3nt
TRBD2,few,TRBV20-1,TRBJ2-2,CSAVGLAANTGELFF,TGCAGTGCTGTGGGACTAGCGGCGAACACCGGGGAGCTGTTTTTT
NA,few,TRBV5-1,TRBJ2-2,CASSLVPGELFF,TGCGCCAGCAGCTTGGTTCCCGGGGAGCTGTTTTTT
NA,NA,TRBV28,TRBJ1-2,CASNSGGYGYTF,TGTGCCAGCAACTCGGGCGGCTATGGCTACACCTTC
NA,NA,TRBV7-9,TRBJ2-1,CASSLGAGYNNEQFF,TGTGCCAGCAGCTTAGGGGCAGGGTACAACAATGAGCAGTTCTTC
TRBD2,few,TRBV5-1,TRBJ2-5,CASSSTLASSIAGGTTQYF,TGCGCCAGCAGCTCAACGTTAGCTTCATCTATAGCGGGAGGAACGACCCAGTACTTC
TRBD1,NA,TRBV6-1,TRBJ2-5,CASSTQTGGETQYF,TGTGCCAGCAGTACCCAGACAGGGGGGGAGACCCAGTACTTC
NA,NA,TRBV6-5,TRBJ2-5,CASSYPGQGQETQYF,TGTGCCAGCAGTTACCCCGGGCAGGGACAAGAGACCCAGTACTTC
TRBD2,NA,TRBV11-3,TRBJ2-1,CASSLDLIRSSGAYNEQFF,TGTGCCAGCAGCTTAGATCTAATAAGGTCTAGCGGGGCCTACAATGAGCAGTTCTTC
NA,NA,TRBV7-8,TRBJ1-5,CASSARRALLSNQPQHF,TGTGCCAGCAGCGCTCGTCGGGCGTTACTTAGCAATCAGCCCCAGCATTTT
NA,NA,TRBV20-1,TRBJ2-2,CSASASNTGELFF,TGCAGTGCGTCGGCGTCGAACACCGGGGAGCTGTTTTTT
NA,few,TRBV20-1,TRBJ1-5,CSARVGDGINQPQHF,TGCAGTGCTAGAGTAGGAGACGGGATCAATCAGCCCCAGCATTTT
NA,few,TRBV6-2/TRBV6-3,TRBJ2-3,CASTPIPQGTQYF,TGTGCCAGCACCCCTATACCTCAGGGTACGCAGTATTTT
TRBD1,NA,TRBV20-1,TRBJ1-4,CSARDSRFGTNEKLFF,TGCAGTGCCAGGGACAGCCGTTTTGGAACTAATGAAAAACTGTTTTTT
NA,NA,TRBV7-9,TRBJ2-7,CASSLGLASEREYF,TGTGCCAGCAGCTTGGGCCTGGCCAGCGAACGGGAGTACTTC
TRBD2,NA,TRBV6-5,TRBJ2-2,CASSYLAGGSSTGELFF,TGTGCCAGCAGTTACTTAGCGGGAGGGTCGAGCACCGGGGAGCTGTTTTTT
NA,NA,TRBV10-2,TRBJ2-7,CASSDYDTSYEQYF,TGCGCCAGCAGTGACTACGACACGTCCTACGAGCAGTACTTC
NA,NA,TRBV9,TRBJ1-6,CASSLRVNNSPLHF,TGTGCCAGCAGCCTGCGGGTTAATAATTCACCCCTCCACTTT
NA,NA,TRBV12-3/TRBV12-4,TRBJ1-2,CASRLQGGYTF,TGTGCCAGCAGGCTACAAGGTGGCTACACCTTC
TRBD1,few,TRBV10-3,TRBJ2-7,CASRDSKDYEQYF,TGTGCTTCCCGGGACAGTAAAGACTACGAGCAGTACTTC
TRBD1,NA,TRBV10-3,TRBJ2-3,CAISDLGQGEDTQYF,TGTGCCATCAGCGATTTGGGACAGGGTGAGGATACGCAGTATTTT
NA,few,TRBV20-1,TRBJ1-1,CSAGPRLGVTEAFF,TGCAGTGCTGGCCCGAGGCTTGGGGTCACTGAAGCTTTCTTT
TRBD1,NA,TRBV20-1,TRBJ1-5,CSARDPTGFQPQHF,TGCAGTGCTAGAGATCCGACAGGGTTCCAGCCCCAGCATTTT
TRBD1,NA,TRBV25-1,TRBJ2-7,CASADRNYEQYF,TGTGCCAGCGCGGACAGGAACTACGAGCAGTACTTC
NA,NA,TRBV9,TRBJ1-6,CASSSGGTNLSPLHF,TGTGCCAGCAGCTCTGGCGGGACAAACCTTTCACCCCTCCACTTT
TRBD2,few,TRBV20-1,TRBJ2-2,CSASGGGRHATGELFF,TGCAGTGCTAGCGGGGGGGGTCGCCATGCCACCGGGGAGCTGTTTTTT
NA,NA,TRBV6-1,TRBJ1-2,CASSVYGAPYGYTF,TGTGCCAGCAGTGTGTATGGGGCTCCCTATGGCTACACCTTC
NA,NA,TRBV15,TRBJ2-2,CATSGRPVGPAGRELFF,TGTGCCACCAGCGGACGGCCGGTCGGTCCCGCCGGGAGGGAGCTGTTTTTT